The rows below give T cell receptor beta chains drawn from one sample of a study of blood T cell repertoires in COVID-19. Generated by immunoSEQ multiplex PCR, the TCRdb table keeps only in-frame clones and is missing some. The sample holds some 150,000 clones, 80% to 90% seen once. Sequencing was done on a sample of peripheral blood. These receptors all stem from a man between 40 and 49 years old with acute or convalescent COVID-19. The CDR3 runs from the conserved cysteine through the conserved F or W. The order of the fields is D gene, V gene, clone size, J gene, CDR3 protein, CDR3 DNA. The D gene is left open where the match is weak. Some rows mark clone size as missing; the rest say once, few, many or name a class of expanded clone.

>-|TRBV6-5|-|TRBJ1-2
CASSNEVRYGYTF
TGTGCCAGCAGCAACGAGGTGCGCTATGGCTACACCTTC
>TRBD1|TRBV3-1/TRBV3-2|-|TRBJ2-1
CASSQAGGQGYNEQFF
TGTGCCAGCAGCCAAGCTGGGGGACAGGGCTACAATGAGCAGTTCTTC
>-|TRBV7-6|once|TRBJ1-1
CASSNSQVLQGIAFF
TGTGCCAGCAGCAATAGCCAGGTCTTGCAGGGAATTGCTTTCTTT
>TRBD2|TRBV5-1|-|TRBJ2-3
CASTQRGTPADTQYF
TGCGCCAGCACCCAGCGGGGGACCCCCGCAGATACGCAGTATTTT
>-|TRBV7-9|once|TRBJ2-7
CASSFEGQRSEQYF
TGTGCCAGCAGCTTTGAGGGTCAAAGGAGCGAGCAGTACTTC
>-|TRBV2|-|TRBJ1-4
CASSVRGATNEKLFF
TGTGCCAGCAGTGTTAGGGGTGCAACTAATGAAAAACTGTTTTTT
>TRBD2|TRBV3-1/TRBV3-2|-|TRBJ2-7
CASALAGPYEQYF
TGTGCCAGCGCCCTAGCGGGGCCATACGAGCAGTACTTC
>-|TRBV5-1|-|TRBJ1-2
CASNMGGQGYGYTF
TGCGCCAGCAATATGGGTGGACAAGGCTATGGCTACACCTTC
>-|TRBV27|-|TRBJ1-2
CASSSLRESGGYTF
TGTGCCAGCAGTTCACTCCGGGAGTCGGGGGGCTACACCTTC
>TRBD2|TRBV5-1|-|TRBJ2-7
CASSLGWTSTYEQYF
TGCGCCAGCAGCTTGGGATGGACTAGCACCTACGAGCAGTACTTC
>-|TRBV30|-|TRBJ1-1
CAWNRGNTEAFF
TGTGCCTGGAACCGGGGGAACACTGAAGCTTTCTTT
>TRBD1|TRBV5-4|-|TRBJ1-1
CASSKSPGQGRNTEAFF
TGTGCCAGCAGCAAATCCCCGGGACAGGGGAGGAACACTGAAGCTTTCTTT
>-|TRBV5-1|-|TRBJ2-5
CASSKAGAVSQETQYF
TGCGCCAGCAGCAAGGCGGGGGCGGTTTCCCAAGAGACCCAGTACTTC
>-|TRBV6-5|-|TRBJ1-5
CASSYGGGASNQPQHF
TGTGCCAGCAGTTACGGAGGGGGGGCTAGCAATCAGCCCCAGCATTTT
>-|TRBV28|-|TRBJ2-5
CASSLEGGGIRGETQYF
TGTGCCAGCAGTTTAGAGGGGGGGGGAATTAGAGGAGAGACCCAGTACTTC
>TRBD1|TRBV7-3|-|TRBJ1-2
CASSLTGDSYGYTF
TGTGCCAGCAGCTTAACGGGGGACAGTTACGGCTACACCTTC
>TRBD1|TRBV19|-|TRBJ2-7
CASSAGTGAYEQYF
TGTGCCAGTAGTGCCGGGACAGGGGCCTACGAGCAGTACTTC
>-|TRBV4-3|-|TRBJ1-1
CASSQELGGNTEAFF
TGCGCCAGCAGCCAAGAACTTGGAGGGAACACTGAAGCTTTCTTT
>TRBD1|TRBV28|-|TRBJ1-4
CASSYRDRGPTNEKLFF
TGTGCCAGCAGTTACCGGGACAGGGGCCCAACTAATGAAAAACTGTTTTTT
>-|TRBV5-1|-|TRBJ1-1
CASSLAPGVTEAFF
TGCGCCAGCAGCTTGGCCCCGGGGGTGACTGAAGCTTTCTTT
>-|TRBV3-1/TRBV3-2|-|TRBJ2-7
CAGPGLHSYEQYF
TGTGCCGGACCGGGACTGCACTCCTACGAGCAGTACTTC
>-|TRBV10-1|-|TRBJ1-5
CASAYHREGYQPQHF
TGCGCCAGCGCCTACCACAGGGAAGGTTATCAGCCCCAGCATTTT
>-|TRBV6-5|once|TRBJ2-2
CASRRDLGGTGELFF
TGTGCCAGCAGGCGCGACCTAGGGGGCACCGGGGAGCTGTTTTTT
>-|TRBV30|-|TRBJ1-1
CAWSPRGGRLNTEAFF
TGTGCCTGGAGTCCTAGGGGGGGGCGGCTAAACACTGAAGCTTTCTTT
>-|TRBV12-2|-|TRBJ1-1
CAVLPGQIHPESSTEAFF
TGTGCAGTCCTCCCGGGACAGATACATCCCGAAAGCTCCACTGAAGCTTTCTTT
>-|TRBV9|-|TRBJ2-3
CASSVGRGDTQYF
TGTGCCAGCAGCGTAGGGAGGGGAGATACGCAGTATTTT
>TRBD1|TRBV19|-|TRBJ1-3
CASSWTGLSLSGNTIYF
TGTGCCAGTAGTTGGACAGGGTTGTCTCTCTCTGGAAACACCATATATTTT
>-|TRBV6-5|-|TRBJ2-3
CASSYLDRFDTQYF
TGTGCCAGCAGTTACCTCGACAGGTTTGATACGCAGTATTTT
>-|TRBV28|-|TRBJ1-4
CASSSQSGYEKLFF
TGTGCCAGCAGTTCCCAGTCAGGGTATGAAAAACTGTTTTTT
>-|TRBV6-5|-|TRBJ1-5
CASSYALTGSGQPQHF
TGTGCCAGCAGTTACGCCTTAACAGGGTCCGGACAGCCCCAGCATTTT
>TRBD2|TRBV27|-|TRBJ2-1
CASSQTSGGRDEQFF
TGTGCCAGCAGTCAGACTAGCGGGGGGAGGGATGAGCAGTTCTTC
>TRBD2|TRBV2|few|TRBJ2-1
CASSLRTSGGHEQFF
TGTGCCAGCAGTTTGAGGACTAGCGGGGGCCATGAGCAGTTCTTC
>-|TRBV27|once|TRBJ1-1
CASSLSARAAMNTEAFF
TGTGCCAGCAGTTTATCGGCCAGGGCCGCTATGAACACTGAAGCTTTCTTT
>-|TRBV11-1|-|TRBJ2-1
CASSTTRREQFF
TGTGCCAGCAGTACCACAAGGAGAGAGCAGTTCTTC
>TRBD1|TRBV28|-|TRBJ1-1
CASSFRQGATEAFF
TGTGCCAGCAGTTTCAGGCAGGGGGCCACTGAAGCTTTCTTT
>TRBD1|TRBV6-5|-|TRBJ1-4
CASSGGVATNEKLFF
TGTGCCAGTTCAGGGGGCGTCGCAACTAATGAAAAACTGTTTTTT
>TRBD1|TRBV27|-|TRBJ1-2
CASSLSPGQGGYGYTF
TGTGCCAGCAGTTTATCCCCGGGACAGGGAGGCTATGGCTACACCTTC
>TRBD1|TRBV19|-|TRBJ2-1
CASSISGQGYNEQFF
TGTGCCAGTAGTATCTCGGGACAGGGTTACAATGAGCAGTTCTTC
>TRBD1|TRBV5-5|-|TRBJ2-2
CASSLVQGAGGELFF
TGTGCCAGCAGCTTGGTACAGGGGGCAGGCGGGGAGCTGTTTTTT
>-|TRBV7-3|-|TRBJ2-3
CASSLGGPTSTDTQYF
TGTGCCAGCAGCTTAGGAGGGCCTACTAGCACAGATACGCAGTATTTT
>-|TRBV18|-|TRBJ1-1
CASSPLAGEGEAFF
TGTGCCAGCTCACCACTCGCAGGGGAAGGTGAAGCTTTCTTT
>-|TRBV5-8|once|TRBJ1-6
CASSLTGFNSPLHF
TGTGCCAGCAGCTTGACAGGGTTTAATTCACCCCTCCACTTT
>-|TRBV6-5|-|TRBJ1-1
CASSPEGIPNTEAFF
TGTGCCAGCAGTCCGGAGGGCATTCCGAACACTGAAGCTTTCTTT
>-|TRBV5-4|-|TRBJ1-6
CASSRDGRGNSPLHF
TGTGCCAGCAGCCGGGATGGTAGAGGCAATTCACCCCTCCACTTT
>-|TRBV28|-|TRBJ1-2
CASSSAAGSGYTF
TGTGCCAGCAGCTCAGCGGCGGGGTCTGGCTACACCTTC
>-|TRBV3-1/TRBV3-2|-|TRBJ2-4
CASSHQGRNIQYF
TGTGCCAGCAGCCATCAGGGGCGGAACATTCAGTACTTC
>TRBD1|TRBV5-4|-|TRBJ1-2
CASSLEARGPTYGYTF
TGTGCCAGCAGCTTGGAAGCCAGGGGGCCCACCTATGGCTACACCTTC
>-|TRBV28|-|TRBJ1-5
CASVINSGQPQHF
TGTGCCAGCGTGATTAATTCGGGGCAGCCCCAGCATTTT